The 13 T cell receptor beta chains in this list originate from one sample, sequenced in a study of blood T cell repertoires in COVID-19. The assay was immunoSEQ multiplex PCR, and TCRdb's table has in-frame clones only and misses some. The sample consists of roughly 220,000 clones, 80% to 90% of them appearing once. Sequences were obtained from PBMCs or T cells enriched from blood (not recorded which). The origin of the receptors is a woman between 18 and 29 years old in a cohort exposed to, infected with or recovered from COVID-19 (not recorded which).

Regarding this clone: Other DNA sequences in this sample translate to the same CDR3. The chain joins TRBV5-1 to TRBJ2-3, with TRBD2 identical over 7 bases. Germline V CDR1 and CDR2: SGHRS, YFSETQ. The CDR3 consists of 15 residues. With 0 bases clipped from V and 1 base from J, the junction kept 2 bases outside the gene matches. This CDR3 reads CASSLVAGGTDTQYF. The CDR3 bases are TGCGCCAGCAGCTTGGTGGCGGGGGGCACAGATACGCAGTATTTT.

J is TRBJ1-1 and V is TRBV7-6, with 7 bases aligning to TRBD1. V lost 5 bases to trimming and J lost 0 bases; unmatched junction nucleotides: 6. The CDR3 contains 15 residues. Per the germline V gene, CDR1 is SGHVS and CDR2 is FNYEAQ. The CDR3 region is CASSLRQGMNTEAFF. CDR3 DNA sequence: TGTGCCAGCAGCCTCCGACAGGGAATGAACACTGAAGCTTTCTTT.

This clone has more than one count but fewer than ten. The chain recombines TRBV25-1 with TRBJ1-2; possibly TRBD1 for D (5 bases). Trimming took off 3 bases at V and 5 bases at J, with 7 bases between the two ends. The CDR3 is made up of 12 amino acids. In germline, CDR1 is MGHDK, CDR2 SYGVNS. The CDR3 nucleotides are TGTGCCAGCAGTGAGGGGCAGTATGGCTACACCTTC. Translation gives CASSEGQYGYTF.

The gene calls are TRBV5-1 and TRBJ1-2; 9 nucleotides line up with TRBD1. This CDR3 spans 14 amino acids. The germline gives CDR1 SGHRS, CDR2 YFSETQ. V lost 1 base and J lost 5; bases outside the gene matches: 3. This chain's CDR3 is CASSLSGQGYGYTF. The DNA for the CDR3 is TGCGCCAGCAGCTTGTCGGGACAGGGTTATGGCTACACCTTC.

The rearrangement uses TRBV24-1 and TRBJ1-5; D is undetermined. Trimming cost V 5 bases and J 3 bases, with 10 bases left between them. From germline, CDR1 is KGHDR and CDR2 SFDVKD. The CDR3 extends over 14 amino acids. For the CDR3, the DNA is TGTGCCACCAGTGTAAAGAGGCCCAATCAGCCCCAGCATTTT. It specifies CATSVKRPNQPQHF.

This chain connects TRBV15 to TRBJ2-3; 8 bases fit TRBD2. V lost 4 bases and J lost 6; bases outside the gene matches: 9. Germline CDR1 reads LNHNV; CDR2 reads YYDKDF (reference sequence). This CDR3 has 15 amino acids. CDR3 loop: CATSTQRGSWDTQYF. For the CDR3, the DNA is TGTGCCACCAGCACCCAGCGGGGGTCCTGGGATACGCAGTATTTT.

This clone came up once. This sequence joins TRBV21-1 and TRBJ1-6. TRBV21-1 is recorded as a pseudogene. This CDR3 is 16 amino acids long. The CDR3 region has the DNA TGTGCCAGCAGCAAAGCAGTCGAGGGTCGTAATTCACCCCTCCACTTT. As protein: CASSKAVEGRNSPLHF.

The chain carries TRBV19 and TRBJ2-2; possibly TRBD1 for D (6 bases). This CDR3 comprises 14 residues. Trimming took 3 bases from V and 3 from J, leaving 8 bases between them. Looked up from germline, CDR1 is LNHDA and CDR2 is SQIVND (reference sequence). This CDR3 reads CASSMAGDTGELFF. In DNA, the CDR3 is TGTGCCAGTAGTATGGCAGGGGACACCGGGGAGCTGTTTTTT.

The CDR3 DNA sequence: TGTGCCAGCAGTTTCCGGACAGGAGAGAATCAGCCCCAGCATTTT. Translation gives CASSFRTGENQPQHF. V gene TRBV28 combines with J gene TRBJ1-5, with 7 positions matching TRBD1. The CDR3 has 15 residues. The germline CDR1 and CDR2 sequences are MDHEN and SYDVKM. J was trimmed by 4 bases and V by 3 bases; bases with no gene match: 6. The complete variable domain, with remaining parts taken from reference TRBV28 and TRBJ1-5, reads DVKVTQSSRYLVKRTGEKVFLECVQDMDHENMFWYRQDPGLGLRLIYFSYDVKMKEKGDIPEGYSVSREKKERFSLILESASTNQTSMYLCASSFRTGENQPQHFGDGTRLSIL.

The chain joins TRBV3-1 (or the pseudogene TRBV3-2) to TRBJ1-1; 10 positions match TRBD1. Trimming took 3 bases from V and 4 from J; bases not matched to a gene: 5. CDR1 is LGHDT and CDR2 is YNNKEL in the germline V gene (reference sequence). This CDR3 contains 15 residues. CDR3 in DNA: TGTGCCAGCAGCCAGGGGACAGGGGTGAGCACTGAAGCTTTCTTT. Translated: CASSQGTGVSTEAFF.

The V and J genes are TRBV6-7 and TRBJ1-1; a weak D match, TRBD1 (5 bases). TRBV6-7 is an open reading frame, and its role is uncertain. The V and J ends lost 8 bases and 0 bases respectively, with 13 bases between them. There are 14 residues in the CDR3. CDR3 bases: TGTGCCAGCGGGGCAGAGAACCTGAACACTGAAGCTTTCTTT. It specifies CASGAENLNTEAFF.

DNA of the CDR3: TGCGCCAGCAGCTTCTTGACAGGGGCGGAGGATGGCTACACCTTC. Its protein product is CASSFLTGAEDGYTF. The chain employs TRBV5-1 and TRBJ1-2, with 8 bases fitting TRBD1. The germline CDR1 and CDR2 sequences are SGHRS and YFSETQ. The V segment lost 2 bases and the J segment 6 bases; nucleotides outside the gene matches: 9. The CDR3 consists of 15 residues.

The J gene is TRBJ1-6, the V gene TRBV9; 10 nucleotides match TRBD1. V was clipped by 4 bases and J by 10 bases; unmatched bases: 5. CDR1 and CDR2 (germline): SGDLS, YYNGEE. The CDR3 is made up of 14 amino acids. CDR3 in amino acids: CASSRTGGGSPLHF. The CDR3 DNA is TGTGCCAGCAGCCGGACAGGGGGTGGATCACCCCTCCACTTT.